This T cell receptor (beta chain) derives from a study of cytomegalovirus exposure and HLA in healthy donors. Use of 60 Vbeta and 13 Jbeta primers characterized the PCR. Here immunoSEQ multiplex PCR was the method, and the copy in TCRdb shows in-frame clones only, minus some. The sample yields about 190,000 clones, 65% to 80% seen once. The length of the CDR3 is 14 residues. The germline V and J ends were trimmed by 5 bases and 4 bases, with 14 bases remaining between them. The germline gives CDR1 PRHDT, CDR2 FYEKMQ (reference sequence). The chain carries TRBV13 and TRBJ1-2, with D maybe TRBD1 (6 bases). This receptor was taken from a young man in good health and CMV-seropositive. Sequences were obtained from PBMCs. CDR3 nucleotides: TGTGCCAGCAGCCCTGAACAGGGCTCCTATGGCTACACCTTC. Translating gives CASSPEQGSYGYTF.